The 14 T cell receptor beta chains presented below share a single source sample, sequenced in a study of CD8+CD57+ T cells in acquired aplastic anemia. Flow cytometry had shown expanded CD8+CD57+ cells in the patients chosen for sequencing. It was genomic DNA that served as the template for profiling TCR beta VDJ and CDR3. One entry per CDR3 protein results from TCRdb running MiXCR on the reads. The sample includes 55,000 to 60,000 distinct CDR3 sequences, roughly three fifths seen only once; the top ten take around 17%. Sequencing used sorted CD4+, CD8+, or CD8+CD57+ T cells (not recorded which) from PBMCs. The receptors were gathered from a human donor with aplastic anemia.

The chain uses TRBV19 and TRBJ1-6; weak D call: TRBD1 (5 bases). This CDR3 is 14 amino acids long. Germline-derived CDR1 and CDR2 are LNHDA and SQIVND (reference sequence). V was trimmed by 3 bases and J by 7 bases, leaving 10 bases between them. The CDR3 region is CASSIWDPNSPLHF. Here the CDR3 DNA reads TGTGCCAGTAGTATCTGGGACCCAAATTCACCCCTCCACTTT.

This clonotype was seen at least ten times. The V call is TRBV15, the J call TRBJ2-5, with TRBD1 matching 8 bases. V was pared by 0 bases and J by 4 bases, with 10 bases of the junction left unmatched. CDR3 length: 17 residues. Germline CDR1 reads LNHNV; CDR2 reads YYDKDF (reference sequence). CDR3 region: CATSRDWASRGRETQYF. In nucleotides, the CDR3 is TGTGCCACCAGCAGAGATTGGGCCTCCAGGGGGCGAGAGACCCAGTACTTC.

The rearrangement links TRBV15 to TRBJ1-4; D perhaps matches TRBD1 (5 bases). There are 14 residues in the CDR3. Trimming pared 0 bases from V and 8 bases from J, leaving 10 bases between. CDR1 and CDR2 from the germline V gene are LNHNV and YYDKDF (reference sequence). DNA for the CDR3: TGTGCCACCAGCAGAGACAGGGTAGGCGAAAAACTGTTTTTT. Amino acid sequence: CATSRDRVGEKLFF.

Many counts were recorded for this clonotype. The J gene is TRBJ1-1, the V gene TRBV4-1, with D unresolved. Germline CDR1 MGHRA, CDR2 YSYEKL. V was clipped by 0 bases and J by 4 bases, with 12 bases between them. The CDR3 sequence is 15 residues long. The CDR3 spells CASSQDRSQSTEAFF. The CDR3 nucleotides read TGCGCCAGCAGCCAAGATCGTTCCCAGAGCACTGAAGCTTTCTTT.

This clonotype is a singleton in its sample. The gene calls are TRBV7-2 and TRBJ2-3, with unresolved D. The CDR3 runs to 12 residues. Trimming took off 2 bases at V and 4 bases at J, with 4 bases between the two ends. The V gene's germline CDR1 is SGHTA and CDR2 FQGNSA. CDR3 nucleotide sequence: TGTGCCAGCAGCTTATCGGCAGATACGCAGTATTTT. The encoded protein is CASSLSADTQYF. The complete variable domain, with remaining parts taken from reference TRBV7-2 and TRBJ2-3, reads GAGVSQSPSNKVTEKGKDVELRCDPISGHTALYWYRQSLGQGLEFLIYFQGNSAPDKSGLPSDRFSAERTGGSVSTLTIQRTQQEDSAVYLCASSLSADTQYFGPGTRLTVL.

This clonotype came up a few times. As DNA, the CDR3 is TGTGCCACCAGTGATCGATCTAGCGGGTCGGTCTACGAGCAGTACTTC. Protein: CATSDRSSGSVYEQYF. V usage is TRBV24-1 and J usage is TRBJ2-7; 8 positions match TRBD2. Germline CDR1 KGHDR, CDR2 SFDVKD. V shed 3 bases and J 3 bases; nucleotides not matched to a gene: 9. The CDR3 has 16 amino acids.

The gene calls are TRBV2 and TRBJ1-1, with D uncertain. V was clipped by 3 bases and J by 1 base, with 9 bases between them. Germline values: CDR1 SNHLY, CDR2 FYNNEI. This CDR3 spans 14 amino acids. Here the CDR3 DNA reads TGTGCCAGCAGTGATCTGGTCGGGAACACTGAAGCTTTCTTT. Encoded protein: CASSDLVGNTEAFF.

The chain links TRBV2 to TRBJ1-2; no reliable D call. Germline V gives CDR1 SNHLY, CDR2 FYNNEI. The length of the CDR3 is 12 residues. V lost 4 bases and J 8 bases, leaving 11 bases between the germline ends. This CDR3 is CASSAMQWGYTF. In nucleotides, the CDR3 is TGTGCCAGCAGTGCCATGCAGTGGGGCTACACCTTC.

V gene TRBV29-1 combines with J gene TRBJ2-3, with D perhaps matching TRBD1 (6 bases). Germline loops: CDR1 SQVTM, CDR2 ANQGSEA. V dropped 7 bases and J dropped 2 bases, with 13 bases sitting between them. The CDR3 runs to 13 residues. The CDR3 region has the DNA TGCAGCGCACAGGGTTTCGTCACAGATACGCAGTATTTT. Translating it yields CSAQGFVTDTQYF.

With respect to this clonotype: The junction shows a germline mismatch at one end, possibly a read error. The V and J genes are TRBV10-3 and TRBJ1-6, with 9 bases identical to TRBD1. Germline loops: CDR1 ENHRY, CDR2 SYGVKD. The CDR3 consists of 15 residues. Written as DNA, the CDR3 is TGTACCATCAGTCCCGGGACAGGGAAGAATTCACCCCTCCACTTT. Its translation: CTISPGTGKNSPLHF.

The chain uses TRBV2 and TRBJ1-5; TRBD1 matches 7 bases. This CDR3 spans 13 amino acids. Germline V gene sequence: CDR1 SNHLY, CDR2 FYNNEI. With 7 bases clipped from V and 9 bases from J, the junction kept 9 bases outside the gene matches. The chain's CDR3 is CASKGDRDRPQHF. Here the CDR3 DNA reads TGTGCCAGCAAAGGAGACAGGGATCGGCCCCAGCATTTT.

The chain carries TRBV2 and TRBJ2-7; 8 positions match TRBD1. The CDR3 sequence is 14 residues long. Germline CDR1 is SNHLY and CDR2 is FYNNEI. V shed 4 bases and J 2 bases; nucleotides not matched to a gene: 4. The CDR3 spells CASSAGGETYEQYF. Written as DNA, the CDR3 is TGTGCCAGCAGTGCAGGGGGCGAAACCTACGAGCAGTACTTC.

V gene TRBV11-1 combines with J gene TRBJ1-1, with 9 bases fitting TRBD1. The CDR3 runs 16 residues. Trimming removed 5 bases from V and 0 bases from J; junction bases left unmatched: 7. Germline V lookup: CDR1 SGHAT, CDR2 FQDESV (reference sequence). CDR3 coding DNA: TGTGCCAGCAGCGCCCGGGACAGGGACATGAACACTGAAGCTTTCTTT. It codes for CASSARDRDMNTEAFF. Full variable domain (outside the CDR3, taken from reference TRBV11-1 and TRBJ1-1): EAEVAQSPRYKITEKSQAVAFWCDPISGHATLYWYRQILGQGPELLVQFQDESVVDDSQLPKDRFSAERLKGVDSTLKIQPAELGDSAMYLCASSARDRDMNTEAFFGQGTRLTVV.

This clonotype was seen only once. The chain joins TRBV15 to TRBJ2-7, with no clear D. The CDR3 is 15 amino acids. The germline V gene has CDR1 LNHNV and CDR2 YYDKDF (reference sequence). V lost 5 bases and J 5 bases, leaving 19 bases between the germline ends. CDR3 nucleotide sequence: TGTGCCACCAGCCCAACGCCGGGCCCGGTGGACGAGCAGTACTTC. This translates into CATSPTPGPVDEQYF.